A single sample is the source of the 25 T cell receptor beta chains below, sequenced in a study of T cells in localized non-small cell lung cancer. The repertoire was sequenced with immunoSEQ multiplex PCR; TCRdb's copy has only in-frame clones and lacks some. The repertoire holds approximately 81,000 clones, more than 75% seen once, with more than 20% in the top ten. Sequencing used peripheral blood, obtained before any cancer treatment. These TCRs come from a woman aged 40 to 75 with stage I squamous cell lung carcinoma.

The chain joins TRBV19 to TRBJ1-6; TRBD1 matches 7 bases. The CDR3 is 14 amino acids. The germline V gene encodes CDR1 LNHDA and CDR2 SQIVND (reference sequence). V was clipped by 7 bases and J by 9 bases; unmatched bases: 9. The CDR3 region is CASKVSTGSSPLHF. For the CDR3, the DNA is TGTGCCAGTAAAGTGTCGACAGGGAGTTCACCCCTCCACTTT.

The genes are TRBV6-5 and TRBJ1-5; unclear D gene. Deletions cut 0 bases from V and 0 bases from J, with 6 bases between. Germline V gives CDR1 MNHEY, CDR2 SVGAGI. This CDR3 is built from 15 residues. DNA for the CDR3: TGTGCCAGCAGTTACTCCCAGCATAGCAATCAGCCCCAGCATTTT. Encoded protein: CASSYSQHSNQPQHF.

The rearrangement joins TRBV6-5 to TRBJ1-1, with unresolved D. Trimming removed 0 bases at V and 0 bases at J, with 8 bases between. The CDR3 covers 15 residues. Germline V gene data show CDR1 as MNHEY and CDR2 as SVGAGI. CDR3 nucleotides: TGTGCCAGCAGTTACTCGTTCGGCCTGAACACTGAAGCTTTCTTT. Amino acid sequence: CASSYSFGLNTEAFF.

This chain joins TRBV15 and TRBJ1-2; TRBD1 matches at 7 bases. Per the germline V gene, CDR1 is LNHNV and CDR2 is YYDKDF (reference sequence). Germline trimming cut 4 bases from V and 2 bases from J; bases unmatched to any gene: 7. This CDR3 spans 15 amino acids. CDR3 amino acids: CATSTRQGFNYGYTF. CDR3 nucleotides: TGTGCCACCAGCACCAGACAGGGCTTCAACTATGGCTACACCTTC. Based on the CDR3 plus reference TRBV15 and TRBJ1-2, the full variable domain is DAMVIQNPRYQVTQFGKPVTLSCSQTLNHNVMYWYQQKSSQAPKLLFHYYDKDFNNEADTPDNFQSRRPNTSFCFLDIRSPGLGDTAMYLCATSTRQGFNYGYTFGSGTRLTVV.

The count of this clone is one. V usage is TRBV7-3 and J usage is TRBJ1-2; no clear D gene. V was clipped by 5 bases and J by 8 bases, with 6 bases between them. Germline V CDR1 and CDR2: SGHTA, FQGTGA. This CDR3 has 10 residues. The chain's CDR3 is CASSPGGYTF. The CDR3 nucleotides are TGTGCCAGCAGCCCAGGAGGCTACACCTTC.

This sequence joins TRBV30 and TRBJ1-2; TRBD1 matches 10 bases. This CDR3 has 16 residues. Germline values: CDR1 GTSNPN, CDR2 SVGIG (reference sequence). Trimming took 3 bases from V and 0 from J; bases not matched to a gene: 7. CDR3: CAWSATGGKPNYGYTF. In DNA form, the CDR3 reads TGTGCCTGGAGCGCGACAGGGGGCAAACCTAACTATGGCTACACCTTC.

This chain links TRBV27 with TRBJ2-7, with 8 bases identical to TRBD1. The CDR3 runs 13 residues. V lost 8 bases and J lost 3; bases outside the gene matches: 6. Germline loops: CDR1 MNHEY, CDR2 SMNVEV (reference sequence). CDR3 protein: CASSSTGGYEQYF. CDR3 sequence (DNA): TGTGCCAGCTCATCAACAGGGGGCTACGAGCAGTACTTC.

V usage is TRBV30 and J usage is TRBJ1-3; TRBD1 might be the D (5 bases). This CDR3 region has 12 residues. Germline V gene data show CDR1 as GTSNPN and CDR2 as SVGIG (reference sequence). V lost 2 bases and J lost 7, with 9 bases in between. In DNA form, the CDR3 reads TGTGCCTGGAGTCTCAGGGTCAACACCATATATTTT. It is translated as CAWSLRVNTIYF.

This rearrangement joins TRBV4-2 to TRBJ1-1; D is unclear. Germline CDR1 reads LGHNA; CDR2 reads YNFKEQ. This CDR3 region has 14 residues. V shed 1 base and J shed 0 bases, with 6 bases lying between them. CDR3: CASSQGSLNTEAFF. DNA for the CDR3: TGTGCCAGCAGCCAAGGATCCCTGAACACTGAAGCTTTCTTT.

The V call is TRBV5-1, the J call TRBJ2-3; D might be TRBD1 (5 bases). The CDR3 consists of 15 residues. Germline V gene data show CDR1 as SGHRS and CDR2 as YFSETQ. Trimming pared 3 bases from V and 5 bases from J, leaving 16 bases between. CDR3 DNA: TGCGCCAGCAGCTCCCAGGGTACGCGGATAGATACGCAGTATTTT. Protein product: CASSSQGTRIDTQYF.

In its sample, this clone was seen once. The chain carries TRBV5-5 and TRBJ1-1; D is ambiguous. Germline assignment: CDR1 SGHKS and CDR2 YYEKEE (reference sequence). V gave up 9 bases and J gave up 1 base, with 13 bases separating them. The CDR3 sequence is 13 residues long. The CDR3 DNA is TGTGCCACCTCTTGGCAGACGAACACTGAAGCTTTCTTT. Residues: CATSWQTNTEAFF.

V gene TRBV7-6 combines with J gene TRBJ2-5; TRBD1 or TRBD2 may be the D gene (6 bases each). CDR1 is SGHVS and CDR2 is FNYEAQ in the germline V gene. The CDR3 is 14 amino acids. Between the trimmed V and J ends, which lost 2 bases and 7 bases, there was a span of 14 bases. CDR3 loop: CASSLIAEGGTQYF. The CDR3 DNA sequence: TGTGCCAGCAGCTTAATAGCGGAGGGGGGGACCCAGTACTTC.

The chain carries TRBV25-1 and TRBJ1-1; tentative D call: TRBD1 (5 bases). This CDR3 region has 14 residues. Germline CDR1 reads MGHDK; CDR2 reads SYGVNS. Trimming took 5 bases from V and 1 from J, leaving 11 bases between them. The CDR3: CASSYQGRNTEAFF. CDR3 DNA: TGTGCCAGCAGTTACCAGGGACGGAACACTGAAGCTTTCTTT.

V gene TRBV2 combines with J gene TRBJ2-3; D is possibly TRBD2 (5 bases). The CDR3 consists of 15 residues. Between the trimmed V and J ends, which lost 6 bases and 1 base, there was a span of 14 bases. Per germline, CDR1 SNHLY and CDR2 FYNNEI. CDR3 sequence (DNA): TGTGCCAGCAGAGGTCGGCGGGCGCGCACAGATACGCAGTATTTT. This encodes CASRGRRARTDTQYF.

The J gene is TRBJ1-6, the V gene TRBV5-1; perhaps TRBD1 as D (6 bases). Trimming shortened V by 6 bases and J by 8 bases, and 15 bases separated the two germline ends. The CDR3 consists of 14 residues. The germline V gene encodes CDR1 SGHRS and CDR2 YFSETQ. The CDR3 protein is CASTTTGYDSPLHF. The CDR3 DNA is TGCGCCAGCACCACAACAGGGTACGATTCACCCCTCCACTTT.

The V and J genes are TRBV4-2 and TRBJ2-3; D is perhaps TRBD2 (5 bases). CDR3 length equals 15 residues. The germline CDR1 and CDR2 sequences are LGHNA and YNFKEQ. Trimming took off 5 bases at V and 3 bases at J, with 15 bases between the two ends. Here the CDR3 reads CASSARSQRTDTQYF. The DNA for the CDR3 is TGTGCCAGCAGCGCAAGGAGTCAGCGGACAGATACGCAGTATTTT.

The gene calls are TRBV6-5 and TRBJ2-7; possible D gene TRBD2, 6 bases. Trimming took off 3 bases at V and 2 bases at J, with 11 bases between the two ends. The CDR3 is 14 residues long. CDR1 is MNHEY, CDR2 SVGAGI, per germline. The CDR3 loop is CASSYWREAYEQYF. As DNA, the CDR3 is TGTGCCAGCAGTTATTGGAGGGAAGCCTACGAGCAGTACTTC.

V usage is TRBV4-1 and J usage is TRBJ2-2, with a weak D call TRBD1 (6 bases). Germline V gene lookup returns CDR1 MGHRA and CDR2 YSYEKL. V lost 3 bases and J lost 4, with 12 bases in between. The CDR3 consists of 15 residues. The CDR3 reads CASSQTGRGTGELFF. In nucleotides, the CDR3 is TGCGCCAGCAGCCAGACAGGACGGGGCACCGGGGAGCTGTTTTTT.

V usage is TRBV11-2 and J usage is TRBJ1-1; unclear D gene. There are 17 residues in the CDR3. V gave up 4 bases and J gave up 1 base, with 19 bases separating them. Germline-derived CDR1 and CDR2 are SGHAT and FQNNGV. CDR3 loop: CASSSREVPGGNTEAFF. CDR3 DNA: TGTGCCAGCAGCTCCCGGGAGGTCCCTGGAGGGAACACTGAAGCTTTCTTT.

In DNA form, the CDR3 reads TGCGCCAGCAGCTTGAGGCCCCAAGAGACCCAGTACTTC. Its translation: CASSLRPQETQYF. The chain has TRBV5-1 and TRBJ2-5; D gene ambiguous. The CDR3 runs to 13 residues. The V end was cut by 1 base, the J end by 1 base, with 5 bases between. CDR1 is SGHRS, CDR2 YFSETQ, per germline.

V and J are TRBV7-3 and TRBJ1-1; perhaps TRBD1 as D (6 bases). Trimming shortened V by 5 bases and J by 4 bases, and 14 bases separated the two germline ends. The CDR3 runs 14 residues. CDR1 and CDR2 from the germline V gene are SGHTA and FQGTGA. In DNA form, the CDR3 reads TGTGCCAGCAGCCCCAGGGGTAGTGGCACTGAAGCTTTCTTT. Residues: CASSPRGSGTEAFF. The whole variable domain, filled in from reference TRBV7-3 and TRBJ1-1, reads GAGVSQTPSNKVTEKGKYVELRCDPISGHTALYWYRQSLGQGPEFLIYFQGTGAADDSGLPNDRFFAVRPEGSVSTLKIQRTERGDSAVYLCASSPRGSGTEAFFGQGTRLTVV.

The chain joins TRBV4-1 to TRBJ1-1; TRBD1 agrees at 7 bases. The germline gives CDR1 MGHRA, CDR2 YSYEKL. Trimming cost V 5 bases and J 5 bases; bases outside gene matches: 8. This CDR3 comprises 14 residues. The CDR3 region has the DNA TGCGCCAGCAGCGAAAGACAGGGTGGGACTGAAGCTTTCTTT. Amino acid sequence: CASSERQGGTEAFF.

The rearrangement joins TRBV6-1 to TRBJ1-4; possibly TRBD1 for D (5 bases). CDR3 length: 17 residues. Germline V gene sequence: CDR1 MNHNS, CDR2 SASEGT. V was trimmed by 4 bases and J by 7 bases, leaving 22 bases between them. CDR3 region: CASSVGGGSGLSEKLFF. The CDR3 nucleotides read TGTGCCAGCAGTGTCGGGGGGGGTTCGGGCTTAAGTGAAAAACTGTTTTTT.

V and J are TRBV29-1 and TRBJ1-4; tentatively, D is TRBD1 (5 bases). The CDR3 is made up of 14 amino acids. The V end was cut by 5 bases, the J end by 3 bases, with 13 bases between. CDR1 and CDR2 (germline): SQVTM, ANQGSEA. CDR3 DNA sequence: TGCAGCGTTTCCTCGGACACATCTAATGAAAAACTGTTTTTT. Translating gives CSVSSDTSNEKLFF.

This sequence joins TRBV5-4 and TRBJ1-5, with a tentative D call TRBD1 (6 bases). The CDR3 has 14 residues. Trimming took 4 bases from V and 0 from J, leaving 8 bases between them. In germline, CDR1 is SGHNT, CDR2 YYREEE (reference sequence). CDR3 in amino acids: CASSTQGSNQPQHF. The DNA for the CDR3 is TGTGCCAGCAGCACACAGGGTAGCAATCAGCCCCAGCATTTT.